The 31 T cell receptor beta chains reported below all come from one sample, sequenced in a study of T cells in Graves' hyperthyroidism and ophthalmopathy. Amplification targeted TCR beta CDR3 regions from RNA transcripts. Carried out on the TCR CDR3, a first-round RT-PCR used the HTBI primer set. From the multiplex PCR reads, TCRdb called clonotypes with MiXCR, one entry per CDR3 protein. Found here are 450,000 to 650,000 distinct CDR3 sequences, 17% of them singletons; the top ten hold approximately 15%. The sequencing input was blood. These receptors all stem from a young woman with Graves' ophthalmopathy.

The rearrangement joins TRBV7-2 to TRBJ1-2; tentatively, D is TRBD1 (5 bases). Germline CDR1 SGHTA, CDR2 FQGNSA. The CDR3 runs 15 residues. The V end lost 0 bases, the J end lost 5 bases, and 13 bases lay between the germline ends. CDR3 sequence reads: CASSLASGLRYGYTF. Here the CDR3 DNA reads TGTGCCAGCAGCTTAGCTTCAGGGCTGCGATATGGCTACACCTTC.

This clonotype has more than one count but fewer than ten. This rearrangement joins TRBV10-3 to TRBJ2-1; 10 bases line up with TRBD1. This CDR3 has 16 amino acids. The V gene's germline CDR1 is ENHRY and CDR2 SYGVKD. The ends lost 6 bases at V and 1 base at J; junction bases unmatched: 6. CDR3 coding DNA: TGTGCCATCAGCCGGACAGGGGGGGGTTCCTACAATGAGCAGTTCTTC. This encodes CAISRTGGGSYNEQFF.

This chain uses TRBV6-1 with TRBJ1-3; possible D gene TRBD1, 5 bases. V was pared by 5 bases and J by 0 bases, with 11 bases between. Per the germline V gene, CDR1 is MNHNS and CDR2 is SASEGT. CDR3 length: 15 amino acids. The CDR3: CASSFEDTSGNTIYF. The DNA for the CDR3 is TGTGCCAGCAGTTTTGAGGACACCTCTGGAAACACCATATATTTT.

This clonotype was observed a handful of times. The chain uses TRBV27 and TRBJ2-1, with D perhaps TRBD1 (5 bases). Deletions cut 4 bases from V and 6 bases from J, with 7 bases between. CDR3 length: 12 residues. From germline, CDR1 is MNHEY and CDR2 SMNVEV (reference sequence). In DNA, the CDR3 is TGTGCCAGCAGTTCGACAGTCAATGAGCAGTTCTTC. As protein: CASSSTVNEQFF.

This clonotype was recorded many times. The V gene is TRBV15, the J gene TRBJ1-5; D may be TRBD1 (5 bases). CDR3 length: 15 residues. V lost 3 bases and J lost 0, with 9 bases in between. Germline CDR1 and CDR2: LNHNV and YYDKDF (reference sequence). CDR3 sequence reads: CATSSWDDSNQPQHF. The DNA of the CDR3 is TGTGCCACCAGCAGCTGGGACGATAGCAATCAGCCCCAGCATTTT.

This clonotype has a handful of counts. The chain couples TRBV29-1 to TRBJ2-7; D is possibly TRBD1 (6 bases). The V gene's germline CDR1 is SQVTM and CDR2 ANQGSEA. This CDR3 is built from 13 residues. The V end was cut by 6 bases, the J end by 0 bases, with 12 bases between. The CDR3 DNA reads TGCAGCGTGCTGGACAGTATCTCCTACGAGCAGTACTTC. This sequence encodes CSVLDSISYEQYF.

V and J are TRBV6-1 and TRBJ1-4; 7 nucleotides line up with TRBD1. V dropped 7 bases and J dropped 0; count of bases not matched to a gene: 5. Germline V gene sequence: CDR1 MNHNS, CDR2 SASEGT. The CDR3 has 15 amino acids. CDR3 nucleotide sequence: TGTGCCAGCACCATAACAGGGGCAACTAATGAAAAACTGTTTTTT. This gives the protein CASTITGATNEKLFF.

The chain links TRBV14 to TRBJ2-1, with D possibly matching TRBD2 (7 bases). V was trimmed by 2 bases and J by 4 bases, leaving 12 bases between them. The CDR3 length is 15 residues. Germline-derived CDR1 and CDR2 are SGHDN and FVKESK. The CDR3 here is CASSQLRGTYNEQFF. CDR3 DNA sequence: TGTGCCAGCAGCCAATTGCGGGGGACATACAATGAGCAGTTCTTC.

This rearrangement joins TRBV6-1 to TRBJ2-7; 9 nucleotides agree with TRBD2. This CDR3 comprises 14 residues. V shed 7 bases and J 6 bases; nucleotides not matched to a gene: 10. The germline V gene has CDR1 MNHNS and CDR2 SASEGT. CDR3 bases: TGTGCCAGCATCATGGGGACTAGCAGGGGCGAGCAGTACTTC. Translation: CASIMGTSRGEQYF.

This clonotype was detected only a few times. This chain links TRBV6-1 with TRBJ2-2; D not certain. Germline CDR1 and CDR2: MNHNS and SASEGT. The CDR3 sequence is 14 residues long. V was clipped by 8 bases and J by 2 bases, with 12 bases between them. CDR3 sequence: CASQRLENTGELFF. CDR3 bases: TGTGCCAGCCAGCGCCTTGAAAACACCGGGGAGCTGTTTTTT.

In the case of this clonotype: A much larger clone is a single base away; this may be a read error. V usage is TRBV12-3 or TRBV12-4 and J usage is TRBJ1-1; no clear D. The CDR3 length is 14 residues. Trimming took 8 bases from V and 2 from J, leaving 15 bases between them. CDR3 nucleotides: TGTGCCAGCGAGGTCCTATCGCGCAACACTGAAGCTTTCTTT. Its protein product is CASEVLSRNTEAFF.

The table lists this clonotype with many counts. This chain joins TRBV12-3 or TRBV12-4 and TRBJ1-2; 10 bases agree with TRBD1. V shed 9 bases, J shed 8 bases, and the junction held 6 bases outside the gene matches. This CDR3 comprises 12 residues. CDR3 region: CASRDRGSGYTF. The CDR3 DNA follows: TGTGCCAGTAGGGACAGGGGATCCGGCTACACCTTC.

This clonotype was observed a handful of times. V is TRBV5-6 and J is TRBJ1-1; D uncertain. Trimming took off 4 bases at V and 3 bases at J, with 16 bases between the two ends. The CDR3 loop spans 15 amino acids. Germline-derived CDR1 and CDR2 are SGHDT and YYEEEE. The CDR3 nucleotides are TGTGCCAGCAGCCAAGAACCGGGCCAGTACACTGAAGCTTTCTTT. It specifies CASSQEPGQYTEAFF.

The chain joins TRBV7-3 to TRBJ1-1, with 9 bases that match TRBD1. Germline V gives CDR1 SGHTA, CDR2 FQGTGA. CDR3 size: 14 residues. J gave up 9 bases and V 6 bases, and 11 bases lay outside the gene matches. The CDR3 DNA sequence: TGTGCCAGCAGGACCGGGACAGGGATACGGAAAGCTTTCTTT. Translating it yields CASRTGTGIRKAFF.

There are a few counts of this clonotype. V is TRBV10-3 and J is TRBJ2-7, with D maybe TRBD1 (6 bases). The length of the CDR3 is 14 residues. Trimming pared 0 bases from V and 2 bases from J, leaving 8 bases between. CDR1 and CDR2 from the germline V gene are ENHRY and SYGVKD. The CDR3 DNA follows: TGTGCCATCAGTGAGTCTGGGGGCCCCTACGAGCAGTACTTC. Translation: CAISESGGPYEQYF.

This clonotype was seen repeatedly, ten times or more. This CDR3 is CASSYFAGGPNEQFF. CDR3 coding DNA: TGTGCCAGCAGTTACTTCGCGGGGGGCCCCAATGAGCAGTTCTTC. The chain joins TRBV6-5 to TRBJ2-1, with 8 bases lining up with TRBD2. Unmatched junction bases numbered 5, after V lost 1 base and J lost 6 bases. This CDR3 is 15 amino acids long. Germline assignment: CDR1 MNHEY and CDR2 SVGAGI.

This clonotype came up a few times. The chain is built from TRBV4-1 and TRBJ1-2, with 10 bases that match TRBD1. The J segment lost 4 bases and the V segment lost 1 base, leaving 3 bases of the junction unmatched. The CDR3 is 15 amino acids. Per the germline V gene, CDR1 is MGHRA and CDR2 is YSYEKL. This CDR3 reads CASSQVGQGGYGYTF. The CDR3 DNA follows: TGCGCCAGCAGCCAAGTCGGACAGGGGGGCTATGGCTACACCTTC.

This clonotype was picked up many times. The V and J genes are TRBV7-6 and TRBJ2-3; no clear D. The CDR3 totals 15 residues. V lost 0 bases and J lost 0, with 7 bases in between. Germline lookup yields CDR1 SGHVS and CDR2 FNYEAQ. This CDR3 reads CASSLAVASTDTQYF. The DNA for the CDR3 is TGTGCCAGCAGCTTAGCGGTGGCTAGCACAGATACGCAGTATTTT. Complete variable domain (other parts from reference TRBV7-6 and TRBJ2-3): GAGVSQSPRYKVTKRGQDVALRCDPISGHVSLYWYRQALGQGPEFLTYFNYEAQQDKSGLPNDRFSAERPEGSISTLTIQRTEQRDSAMYRCASSLAVASTDTQYFGPGTRLTVL.

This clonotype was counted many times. The CDR3 coding sequence is TGCAGTGCCGTTGCTGGGACTAGCGGGGGGCTCACCTACGAGCAGTACTTC. Protein: CSAVAGTSGGLTYEQYF. The rearrangement uses TRBV20-1 and TRBJ2-7, with 15 bases lining up with TRBD2. Trimming at V came to 6 bases and at J to 2 bases, leaving 11 bases not matched to a gene. CDR1 and CDR2 from the germline V gene are DFQATT and SNEGSKA (reference sequence). This CDR3 is 17 amino acids long.

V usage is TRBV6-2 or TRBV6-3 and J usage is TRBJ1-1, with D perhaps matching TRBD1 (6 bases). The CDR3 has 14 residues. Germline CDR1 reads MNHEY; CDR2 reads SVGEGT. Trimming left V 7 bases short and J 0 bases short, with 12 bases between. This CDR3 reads CASIRQGMNTEAFF. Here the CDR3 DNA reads TGTGCCAGCATCCGCCAGGGGATGAACACTGAAGCTTTCTTT.

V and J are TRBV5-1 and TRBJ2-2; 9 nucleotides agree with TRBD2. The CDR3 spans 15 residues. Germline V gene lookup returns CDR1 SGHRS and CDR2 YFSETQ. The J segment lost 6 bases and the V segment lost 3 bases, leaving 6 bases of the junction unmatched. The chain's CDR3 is CASSSEGLASGELFF. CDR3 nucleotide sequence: TGCGCCAGCAGCTCCGAGGGACTAGCTTCCGGGGAGCTGTTTTTT. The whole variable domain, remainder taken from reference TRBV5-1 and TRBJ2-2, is KAGVTQTPRYLIKTRGQQVTLSCSPISGHRSVSWYQQTPGQGLQFLFEYFSETQRNKGNFPGRFSGRQFSNSRSEMNVSTLELGDSALYLCASSSEGLASGELFFGEGSRLTVL.

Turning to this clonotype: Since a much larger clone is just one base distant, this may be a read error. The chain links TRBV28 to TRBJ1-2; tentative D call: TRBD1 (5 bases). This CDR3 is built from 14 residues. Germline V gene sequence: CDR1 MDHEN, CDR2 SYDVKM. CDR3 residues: CANSLQDSGYGYTF. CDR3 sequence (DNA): TGTGCCAACAGTTTACAGGACTCTGGCTATGGCTACACCTTC.

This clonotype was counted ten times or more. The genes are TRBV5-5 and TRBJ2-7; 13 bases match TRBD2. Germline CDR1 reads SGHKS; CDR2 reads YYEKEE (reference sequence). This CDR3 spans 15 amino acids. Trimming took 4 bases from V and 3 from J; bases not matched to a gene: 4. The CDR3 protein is CASSAGLAGIYEQYF. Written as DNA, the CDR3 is TGTGCCAGCAGCGCGGGACTAGCGGGGATCTACGAGCAGTACTTC.

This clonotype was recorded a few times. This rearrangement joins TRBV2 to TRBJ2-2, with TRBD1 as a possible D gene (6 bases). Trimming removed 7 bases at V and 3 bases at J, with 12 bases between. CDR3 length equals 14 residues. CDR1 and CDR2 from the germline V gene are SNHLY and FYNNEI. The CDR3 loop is CASNRQVYTGELFF. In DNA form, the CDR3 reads TGTGCCAGCAATCGACAGGTGTACACCGGGGAGCTGTTTTTT.

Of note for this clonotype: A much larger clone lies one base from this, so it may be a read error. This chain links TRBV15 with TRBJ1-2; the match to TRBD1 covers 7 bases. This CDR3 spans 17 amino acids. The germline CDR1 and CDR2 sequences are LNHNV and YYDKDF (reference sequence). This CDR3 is CVTSRDQDPRGIYGYTF. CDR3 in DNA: TGTGTCACCAGCAGAGATCAGGACCCCAGGGGGATCTATGGCTACACCTTC.

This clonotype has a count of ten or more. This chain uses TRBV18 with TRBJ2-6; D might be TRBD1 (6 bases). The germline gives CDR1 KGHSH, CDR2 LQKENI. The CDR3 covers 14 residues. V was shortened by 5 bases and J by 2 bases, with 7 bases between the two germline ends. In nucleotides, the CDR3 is TGTGCCAGCTCAACAGGGACTGGGGCCAACGTCCTGACTTTC. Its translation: CASSTGTGANVLTF. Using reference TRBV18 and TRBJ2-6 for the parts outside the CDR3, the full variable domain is NAGVMQNPRHLVRRRGQEARLRCSPMKGHSHVYWYRQLPEEGLKFMVYLQKENIIDESGMPKERFSAEFPKEGPSILRIQQVVRGDSAAYFCASSTGTGANVLTFGAGSRLTVL.

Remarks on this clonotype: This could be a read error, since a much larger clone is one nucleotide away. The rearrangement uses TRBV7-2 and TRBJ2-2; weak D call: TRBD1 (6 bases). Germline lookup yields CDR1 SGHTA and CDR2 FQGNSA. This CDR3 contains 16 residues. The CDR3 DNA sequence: TGTGCCCGCAGCCCGGTCCCCAGGGGTGACACCGGGGAGCTGTTTTTT. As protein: CARSPVPRGDTGELFF.

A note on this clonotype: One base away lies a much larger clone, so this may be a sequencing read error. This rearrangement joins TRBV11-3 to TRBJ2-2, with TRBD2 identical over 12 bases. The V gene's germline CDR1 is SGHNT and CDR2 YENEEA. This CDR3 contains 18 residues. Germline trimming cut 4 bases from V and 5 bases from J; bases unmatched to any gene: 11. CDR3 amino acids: CASSSGGLAGRWTGELFF. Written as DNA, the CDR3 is TGTGCCAGCAGCTCTGGCGGACTAGCGGGGAGATGGACCGGGGAGCTGTTTTTT.

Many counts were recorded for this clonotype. CDR3 coding DNA: TGTGCCAGCAGCCCCATCCGGGAGGATAACGAGCAGTACTTC. Its protein product is CASSPIREDNEQYF. The chain links TRBV7-2 to TRBJ2-7; 7 nucleotides align to TRBD2. The germline V gene has CDR1 SGHTA and CDR2 FQGNSA. This CDR3 is built from 14 residues. V lost 5 bases and J lost 5; bases outside the gene matches: 9.

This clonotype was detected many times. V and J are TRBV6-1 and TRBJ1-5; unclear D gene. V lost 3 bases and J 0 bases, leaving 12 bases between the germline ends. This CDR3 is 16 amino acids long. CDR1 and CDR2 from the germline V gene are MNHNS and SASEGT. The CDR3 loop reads CASSDGGGYSNQPQHF. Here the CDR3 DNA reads TGTGCCAGCAGTGATGGAGGTGGGTATAGCAATCAGCCCCAGCATTTT.

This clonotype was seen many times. The CDR3 DNA is TGTGCCAGCAGTCCGACAGGGGGCCGTCTTCAGCCCCAGCATTTT. Its protein product is CASSPTGGRLQPQHF. The chain combines TRBV6-1 with TRBJ1-5; 10 nucleotides line up with TRBD1. In germline, CDR1 is MNHNS, CDR2 SASEGT. V was pared by 5 bases and J by 6 bases, with 7 bases of the junction left unmatched. The CDR3 extends over 15 amino acids.